These 8 T cell receptor beta chains came from one sample sequenced in a study of radiotherapy plus CTLA-4 blockade in lung cancer (dated by TCRdb to between 2018 and 2020). The library was produced with the immunoSEQ multiplex PCR assay. What TCRdb holds here is the immuneACCESS table cut down to in-frame rearrangements. Part of the clones is not present; checked against another copy, under half of the missing clones reflect an unresolved V gene, and the others are unexplained. The table for this sample lists 52,000 or so clones; just under 85% of them were counted only once. Jointly, the top ten make up roughly 6.7% of the sample. Sequenced material: peripheral blood, taken from a patient treated with radiotherapy plus ipilimumab. The origin of the receptors is a human donor with non-small cell lung cancer whose response to radiotherapy plus ipilimumab could not be evaluated.

Written as DNA, the CDR3 is TGTGCCAGCAGCCTTAAAACCTACGAGCAGTACTTC. Amino acid sequence: CASSLKTYEQYF. The chain combines TRBV7-2 with TRBJ2-7; no firm D call. CDR1 SGHTA and CDR2 FQGNSA come from the germline V gene. The CDR3 length is 12 residues. Trimming cost V 5 bases and J 2 bases, with 7 bases left between them.

This chain uses TRBV5-4 with TRBJ1-3; the D is unclear. Trimming left V 0 bases short and J 2 bases short, with 6 bases between. The germline gives CDR1 SGHNT, CDR2 YYREEE (reference sequence). The length of the CDR3 is 14 residues. The CDR3 DNA sequence: TGTGCCAGCAGCTTGGCAGGTACTGGAAACACCATATATTTT. This gives the protein CASSLAGTGNTIYF.

The chain is built from TRBV11-3 and TRBJ2-1; D is undetermined. Germline V gives CDR1 SGHNT, CDR2 YENEEA. V shed 3 bases and J shed 0 bases, with 9 bases lying between them. The CDR3 length is 15 residues. The CDR3 nucleotides are TGTGCCAGCAGCTTGGGTGGGCCCTCCTACAATGAGCAGTTCTTC. The encoded protein is CASSLGGPSYNEQFF.

This chain connects TRBV7-6 to TRBJ1-5; TRBD1 is a possible D gene (6 bases). Trimming took 1 base from V and 9 from J, leaving 22 bases between them. CDR1 is SGHVS and CDR2 is FNYEAQ in the germline V gene. The CDR3 runs 17 residues. The DNA of the CDR3 is TGTGCCAGCAGCTTAGAAGAGGCGGGGGCTTCCTTTTCGCCCCAGCATTTT. It is translated as CASSLEEAGASFSPQHF.

This chain uses TRBV7-2 with TRBJ1-1, with D tentatively TRBD1 (5 bases). The V gene's germline CDR1 is SGHTA and CDR2 FQGNSA. The CDR3 runs to 13 residues. Trimming removed 6 bases from V and 8 bases from J, with 16 bases in between. CDR3 in amino acids: CASRTGGAQEAFF. In DNA form, the CDR3 reads TGTGCCAGCAGGACTGGCGGGGCGCAGGAAGCTTTCTTT.

This clone was seen just once. V gene TRBV10-1 combines with J gene TRBJ2-5, with TRBD1 identical over 7 bases. This CDR3 is 14 amino acids long. V lost 0 bases and J lost 2; bases outside the gene matches: 0. From germline, CDR1 is WNHNN and CDR2 SYGVQD (reference sequence). CDR3 bases: TGCGCCAGCAGTGAGTCGACAGGGCAAGAGACCCAGTACTTC. The encoded protein is CASSESTGQETQYF.

The chain combines TRBV18 with TRBJ2-7, with TRBD2 identical over 11 bases. CDR1 and CDR2 from the germline V gene are KGHSH and LQKENI. CDR3 length equals 16 residues. The J segment lost 3 bases and the V segment lost 3 bases, leaving 7 bases of the junction unmatched. CDR3 amino acids: CASSPPLAGALYEQYF. As DNA, the CDR3 is TGTGCCAGCTCACCCCCACTAGCGGGGGCCCTCTACGAGCAGTACTTC.

The V call is TRBV7-2, the J call TRBJ1-1; 7 bases fit TRBD1. CDR3 length: 15 amino acids. The V segment lost 4 bases and the J segment 1 base; nucleotides outside the gene matches: 6. CDR1 and CDR2 (germline): SGHTA, FQGNSA. CDR3 DNA sequence: TGTGCCAGCAGCTCCCGACAGGGTACGAACACTGAAGCTTTCTTT. This encodes CASSSRQGTNTEAFF. The whole variable domain, filled in from reference TRBV7-2 and TRBJ1-1, reads GAGVSQSPSNKVTEKGKDVELRCDPISGHTALYWYRQSLGQGLEFLIYFQGNSAPDKSGLPSDRFSAERTGGSVSTLTIQRTQQEDSAVYLCASSSRQGTNTEAFFGQGTRLTVV.